These T cell receptor beta chains were read from a single sample in a study of post-analysis software for immune sequencing data. TCRdb reprocessed the PCR reads with MiXCR, giving one entry per CDR3 protein. The data contain approximately 730,000 distinct CDR3 sequences, 30% of them singletons. Sample: blood. The receptors originated from a girl aged 10 to 17 with multiple sclerosis. CDR3s include the opening cysteine and the closing phenylalanine or tryptophan. D genes are given only for firm matches. Size values are once, few and many counts, or a class for expanded clones, and some rows have none.

D gene | clone size | J gene | V gene | CDR3 protein | CDR3 DNA
. | few | TRBJ1-5 | TRBV7-8 | CASSLVRSNQPQHF | TGTGCCAGCAGCTTAGTACGCAGCAATCAGCCCCAGCATTTT
TRBD2 | . | TRBJ2-1 | TRBV11-2 | CASSFSAGREQFF | TGTGCCAGCAGCTTTTCAGCGGGGAGGGAGCAGTTCTTC
TRBD2 | few | TRBJ2-5 | TRBV12-3/TRBV12-4 | CASRRLGGAGETQYF | TGTGCCAGCAGGAGACTCGGGGGGGCGGGAGAGACCCAGTACTTC
. | . | TRBJ2-5 | TRBV5-1 | CASRVGGEIQETQYF | TGCGCCAGCAGGGTCGGCGGGGAGATCCAAGAGACCCAGTACTTC
. | . | TRBJ1-1 | TRBV7-9 | CASRYGGGNTEAFF | TGTGCCAGCAGATATGGGGGGGGTAACACTGAAGCTTTCTTT
. | . | TRBJ1-1 | TRBV20-1 | CSASPIHPQAFF | TGCAGTGCTAGCCCAATACATCCACAGGCTTTCTTT
. | many | TRBJ1-2 | TRBV5-5 | CASSLAGQGGYGYTF | TGTGCCAGCAGCTTGGCGGGGCAGGGTGGGTATGGCTACACCTTC
TRBD2 | . | TRBJ2-1 | TRBV28 | CASSVTSDGSYNEQFF | TGTGCCAGCAGTGTTACTAGCGATGGTTCCTACAATGAGCAGTTCTTC
. | . | TRBJ2-7 | TRBV7-9 | CASSLAGREGEQYF | TGTGCCAGCAGCTTAGCGGGGCGAGAGGGCGAGCAGTACTTC
TRBD2 | many | TRBJ2-5 | TRBV12-3/TRBV12-4 | CASSFFAGVSETQYF | TGTGCCAGCAGTTTTTTTGCGGGAGTGAGCGAGACCCAGTACTTC
TRBD2 | . | TRBJ2-3 | TRBV24-1 | CATSDLGLAGDEDTQYF | TGTGCCACCAGTGATTTGGGGCTAGCGGGTGACGAAGATACGCAGTATTTT